This T cell receptor (beta chain) was identified during a study of blood T cell repertoires in COVID-19. Study in general: There were acute and convalescent COVID-19 samples, and they came from the United States, Italy and Spain.

Per the study methods: Quantification of nucleated cells was approximated via reference gene primer amplification. Produced via immunoSEQ multiplex PCR; TCRdb's table is partial and in-frame only. V, J and clone size derive from that table, while D and trimming were established from the DNA sequence. The sample consists of about 75,000 clones, approximately 85% of them appearing once. The length of the CDR3 is 17 residues. V shed 2 bases and J 8 bases; nucleotides not matched to a gene: 13. Germline CDR1 ENHRY, CDR2 SYGVKD. Material for sequencing was peripheral blood. This sequence originates from a woman of 80 years or more with active or convalescent COVID-19. The V gene is TRBV10-3, the J gene TRBJ2-1; 9 nucleotides agree with TRBD2. CDR3 coding DNA: TGTGCCATCAGTGAGGGAGCGGCTAGCGGGATGAAGGATGAGCAGTTCTTC. Translated: CAISEGAASGMKDEQFF.